This TCR beta chain was captured by sequencing in a study of T cell repertoires in cytomegalovirus infection. Across the whole study: As its CMV epitopes, the study selected recently identified HLA-C-restricted and well-studied HLA-B-restricted targets.

Study-wide results and limits: Summed public TCR beta family frequency identified CMV carriers bearing the relevant HLA.

Each CDR3 protein is one row after TCRdb ran MiXCR on the reads. The profile shows some 800,000 distinct CDR3 sequences, under 35% of them singletons. The CDR3 spans 15 residues. V lost 5 bases and J 10 bases, leaving 21 bases between the germline ends. Germline V lookup: CDR1 SGHVS, CDR2 FNYEAQ. On this clonotype itself: Its target is not known.

This specimen was cultured CD8+ T cells from PBMCs, taken from culture after CMV antigen stimulation. The chain joins TRBV7-6 to TRBJ2-1; TRBD1 is a possible D gene (6 bases). The TCR sequence derives from a human donor in good health (CMV status not recorded). Some clones in this sample may be carry-over from other donors' samples. The CDR3 nucleotides read TGTGCCAGCAGCCCAACCCAATCAAAGGGGGACGAGCAGTTCTTC. It codes for CASSPTQSKGDEQFF. Full variable domain (remainder filled in from reference TRBV7-6 and TRBJ2-1): GAGVSQSPRYKVTKRGQDVALRCDPISGHVSLYWYRQALGQGPEFLTYFNYEAQQDKSGLPNDRFSAERPEGSISTLTIQRTEQRDSAMYRCASSPTQSKGDEQFFGPGTRLTVL.